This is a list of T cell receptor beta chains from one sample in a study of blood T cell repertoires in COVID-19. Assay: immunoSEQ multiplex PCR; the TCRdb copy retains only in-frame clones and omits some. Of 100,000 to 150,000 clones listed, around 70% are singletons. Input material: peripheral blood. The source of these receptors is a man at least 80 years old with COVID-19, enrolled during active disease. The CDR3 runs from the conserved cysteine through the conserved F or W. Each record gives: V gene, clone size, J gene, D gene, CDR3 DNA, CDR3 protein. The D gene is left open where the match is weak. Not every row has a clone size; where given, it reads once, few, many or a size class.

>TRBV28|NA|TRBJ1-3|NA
TGTGCCAGCAGGGGCAGTAGAACTGGAAACACCATATATTTT
CASRGSRTGNTIYF
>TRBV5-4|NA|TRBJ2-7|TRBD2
TGTGCCAGCACCAAAGGGACTAGCGGACTCTACGAGCAGTACTTC
CASTKGTSGLYEQYF
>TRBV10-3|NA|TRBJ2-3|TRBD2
TGTGCCATCAGTGATGGTAGCGGGAGGGCCGGTACAGATACGCAGTATTTT
CAISDGSGRAGTDTQYF
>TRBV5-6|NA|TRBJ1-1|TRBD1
TGTGCCAGCAGCCCAGGGGGCCTCGAAGCTTTCTTT
CASSPGGLEAFF
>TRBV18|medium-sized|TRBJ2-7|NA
TGTGCCAGCTCACCCGGCGGCTCCTACGAGCAGTACTTC
CASSPGGSYEQYF
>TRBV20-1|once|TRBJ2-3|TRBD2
TGCAGTGCTAGTACTAGCGGGAATAAAGATACGCAGTATTTT
CSASTSGNKDTQYF
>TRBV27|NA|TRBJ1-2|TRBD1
TGTGCCAGCAGTCCGAAGGACAGGGGGAACTATGGCTACACCTTC
CASSPKDRGNYGYTF
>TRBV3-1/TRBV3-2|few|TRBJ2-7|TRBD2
TGTGCCAGCATTTCCAGTATCTCGACTAGCGGGAGGTCCTACGAGCAGTACTTC
CASISSISTSGRSYEQYF
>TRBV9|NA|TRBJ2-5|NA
TGTGCCAGCAGCGTAGTGGCGACTACAAAGACCCAGTACTTC
CASSVVATTKTQYF
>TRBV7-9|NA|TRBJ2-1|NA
TGTGCCAGCAGCTTAGCGTGGGCAACCATAAGGCTTTCCTACAATGAGCAGTTCTTC
CASSLAWATIRLSYNEQFF
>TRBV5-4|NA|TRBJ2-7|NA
TGTGCCAGCAGCTTGGGACACCCGTTTTACGAGCAGTACTTC
CASSLGHPFYEQYF
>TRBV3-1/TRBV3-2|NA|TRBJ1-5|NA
TGTGCCAGCACCCACGGGGACAATCAGCCCCAGCATTTT
CASTHGDNQPQHF
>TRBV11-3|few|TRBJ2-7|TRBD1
TGTGCCAGCAGCTTACAAGGGGGCGATTACGAGCAGTACTTC
CASSLQGGDYEQYF
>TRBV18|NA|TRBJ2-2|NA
TGTGCCAGCTCTTTCTCCGGGGAGCTGTTTTTT
CASSFSGELFF
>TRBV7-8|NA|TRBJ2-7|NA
TGTGCCAGCAAGTACCGGCTTCAGGGCTACGAGCAGTACTTC
CASKYRLQGYEQYF
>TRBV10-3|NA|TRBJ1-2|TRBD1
TGTGCCATCAGTGAGTCAGGGACAGGGTACGGCTACACCTTC
CAISESGTGYGYTF
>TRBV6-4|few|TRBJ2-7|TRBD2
TGTGCCAGCAGTGACTCGGGAAGCGGGGGACACTACGAGCAGTACTTC
CASSDSGSGGHYEQYF
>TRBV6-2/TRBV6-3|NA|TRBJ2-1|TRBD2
TGTGCCAGCAGTTTTTCCCCCCACGCTAGCGGTTTCTCCTACAATGAGCAGTTCTTC
CASSFSPHASGFSYNEQFF
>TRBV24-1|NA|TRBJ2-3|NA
TGTGCCACCAGTGATCCGGCGGTGATTAGCACAGATACGCAGTATTTT
CATSDPAVISTDTQYF
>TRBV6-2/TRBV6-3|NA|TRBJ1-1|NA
TGTGCCAGCAGTTACAGGGAGGGACGGACGAACACTGAAGCTTTCTTT
CASSYREGRTNTEAFF
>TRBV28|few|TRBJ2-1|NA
TGTGCCAGCAGTTTAGACCCTGCGGGACGGAAGGTGGAGGGTTTCTACAATGAGCAGTTCTTC
CASSLDPAGRKVEGFYNEQFF
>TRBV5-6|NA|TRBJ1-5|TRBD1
TGTGCCAGCAGCTCGCAACAGGGGTGGGACAATCAGCCCCAGCATTTT
CASSSQQGWDNQPQHF
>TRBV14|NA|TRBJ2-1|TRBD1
TGTGCCAGCAGCCAAGATAGGGACAGGGGGCCCCTCTTGATCTTC
CASSQDRDRGPLLIF
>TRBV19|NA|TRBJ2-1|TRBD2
TGTGCCAGTAGTAGTAAGACTAGCGGGAGTACGAATGAGCAGTTCTTC
CASSSKTSGSTNEQFF
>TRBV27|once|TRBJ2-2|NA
TGTGCCAGCAGATCGGGACAGAACACCGGGGAGCTGTTTTTT
CASRSGQNTGELFF
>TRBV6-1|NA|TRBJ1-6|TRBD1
TGTGCCAGCAGTGCCCGACAGGGCTCCTATAATTCACCCCTCCACTTT
CASSARQGSYNSPLHF
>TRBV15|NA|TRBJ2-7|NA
TGTGCCACCAGCAGAGAAAGCGGGTCCTACGAGCAGTACTTC
CATSRESGSYEQYF
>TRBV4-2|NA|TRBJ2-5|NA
TGTGCCAGCAGCCAAGATCCCCATAGCCAAGAGACCCAGTACTTC
CASSQDPHSQETQYF
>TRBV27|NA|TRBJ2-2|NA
TGTGCCAGCAGCTTCCTTAGAGGGTCCGGGGAGCTGTTTTTT
CASSFLRGSGELFF
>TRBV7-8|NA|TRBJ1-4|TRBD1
TGTGCCAGCAGCTTATCTGGACAGGGGCTTGAAAAACTGTTTTTT
CASSLSGQGLEKLFF
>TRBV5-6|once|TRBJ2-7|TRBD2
TGTGCCAGCAGCCCGGGGGGTCTTAGCTCCTACGAGCAGTACTTC
CASSPGGLSSYEQYF
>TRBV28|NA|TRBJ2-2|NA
TGTGCCAGCAGTTTATTGCAGGGGAACACCGGGGAGCTGTTTTTT
CASSLLQGNTGELFF
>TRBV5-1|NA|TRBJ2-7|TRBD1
TGCGCCAGCAGCTCTCGGACAGGGGCCTACGAGCAGTACTTC
CASSSRTGAYEQYF
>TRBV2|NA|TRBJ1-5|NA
TGTGCCAGCAGTGAACAGGGGCTGAGCAATCAGCCCCAGCATTTT
CASSEQGLSNQPQHF
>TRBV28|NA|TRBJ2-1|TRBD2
TGTGCCAGCACAAGCGGGGGCTCCTACAATGAGCAGTTCTTC
CASTSGGSYNEQFF
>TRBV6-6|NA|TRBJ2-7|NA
TGTGCCAGCAGTGATAGGGGGTACGAGCAGTACTTC
CASSDRGYEQYF
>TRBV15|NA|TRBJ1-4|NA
TGTGCCACCAGCGGCGACAGGAGTCCTTATGAAAAACTGTTTTTT
CATSGDRSPYEKLFF
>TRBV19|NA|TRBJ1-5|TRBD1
TGTGCCAGTAGAAACGGACAGGGCGTCAATCAGCCCCAGCATTTT
CASRNGQGVNQPQHF
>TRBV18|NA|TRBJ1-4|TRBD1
TGTGCCAGCTCACTTCTGACAGGGGGCCCGGAAAAACTGTTTTTT
CASSLLTGGPEKLFF
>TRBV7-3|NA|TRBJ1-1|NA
TGTGCCAGCAGCTCCCAGGGAAACACTGAAGCTTTCTTT
CASSSQGNTEAFF
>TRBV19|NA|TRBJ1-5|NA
TGTGCCAGTAGTATAAGGGGCCAGCCCCAGCATTTT
CASSIRGQPQHF
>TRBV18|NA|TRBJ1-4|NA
TGTGCCAGCTCACCAAGGCAGGGAGGTGAAAAACTGTTTTTT
CASSPRQGGEKLFF
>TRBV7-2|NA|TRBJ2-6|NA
TGTGCCAGCAGCCCCCTCCGGGGTTCTGGGGCCAACGTCCTGACTTTC
CASSPLRGSGANVLTF
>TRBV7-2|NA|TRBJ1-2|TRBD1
TGTGCCAGCAGCTGGGGGACAGGATATAACACCTTC
CASSWGTGYNTF
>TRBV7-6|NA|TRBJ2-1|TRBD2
TGTGCCAGCAGCTTAGAGTATAGCGGGAGCTCCTACAATGAGCAGTTCTTC
CASSLEYSGSSYNEQFF
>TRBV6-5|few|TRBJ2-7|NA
TGTGCCAGCAGCCTCAGCGGGCTGACCTCCTACGAGCAGTACTTC
CASSLSGLTSYEQYF
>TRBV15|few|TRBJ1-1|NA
TGTGCCACCAGCAGAGAGGTCAGGAACACTGAAGCTTTCTTT
CATSREVRNTEAFF
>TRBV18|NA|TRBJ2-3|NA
TGTGCCAGCTCACCTCGGGCTAGCGCCACAGATACGCAGTATTTT
CASSPRASATDTQYF
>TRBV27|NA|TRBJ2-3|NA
TGTGCCAGCAGTTCCTTCCATACGCAGTATTTT
CASSSFHTQYF
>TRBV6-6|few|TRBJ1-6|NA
TGTGCCAGCAGTCCCTGGCCCAATTCACCCCTCCACTTT
CASSPWPNSPLHF
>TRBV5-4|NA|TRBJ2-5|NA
TGTGCCAGCAGCTTGGAACTGCCGCAAGAGACCCAGTACTTC
CASSLELPQETQYF
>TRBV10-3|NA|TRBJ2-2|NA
TGTGCCATCGAAGGGGGTAACACCGGGGAGCTGTTTTTT
CAIEGGNTGELFF
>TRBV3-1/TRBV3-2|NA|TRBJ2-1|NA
TGTGCCAGCAGCCATAACAGGTACAATGAGCAGTTCTTC
CASSHNRYNEQFF
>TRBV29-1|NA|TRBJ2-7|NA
TGCAGCGTTACCTACTCCCTTACCTACGAGCAGTACTTC
CSVTYSLTYEQYF
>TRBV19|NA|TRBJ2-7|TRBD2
TGTGCCAGTAGTAATGACCCAAATGGGGACTACCATTACGAGCAGTACTTC
CASSNDPNGDYHYEQYF